Listed here are 22 T cell receptor beta chains from one sample, sequenced in a study of blood T cell repertoires in COVID-19 (TCRdb year 2020). Libraries were constructed by the immunoSEQ multiplex PCR assay. In its TCRdb copy, this immuneACCESS table keeps in-frame sequences only and misses some clones. Where compared with another copy, unresolved V genes explain less than half of these, and the others have no known cause. For this sample the table gives a few hundred thousand clones, of which 89% were detected only once. In total, the top ten clones hold around 13% of the sample. The sample was peripheral blood. The source is a woman in her sixties or seventies with acute or convalescent COVID-19.

The genes are TRBV6-2 or TRBV6-3 and TRBJ2-7; 7 bases align to TRBD2. Trimming at V came to 2 bases and at J to 5 bases, leaving 6 bases not matched to a gene. Looked up from germline, CDR1 is MNHEY and CDR2 is SVGEGT. CDR3 length equals 14 residues. CDR3 residues: CASSYRREIHEQYF. CDR3 DNA sequence: TGTGCCAGCAGTTACAGGCGGGAGATCCACGAGCAGTACTTC.

The chain uses TRBV29-1 and TRBJ2-5; 11 positions match TRBD1. Losses at the gene ends were 7 bases for V and 4 bases for J; bases not matched to a gene: 11. The CDR3 spans 15 residues. Germline V gene data show CDR1 as SQVTM and CDR2 as ANQGSEA. CDR3 sequence: CSAEGDRGSRETQYF. The CDR3 DNA reads TGCAGCGCTGAGGGGGACAGGGGGTCTCGAGAGACCCAGTACTTC.

This rearrangement joins TRBV7-9 to TRBJ1-2; possible D gene TRBD1, 5 bases. V shed 6 bases and J shed 3 bases, with 8 bases lying between them. CDR3 length equals 12 residues. Germline assignment: CDR1 SEHNR and CDR2 FQNEAQ (reference sequence). CDR3 in DNA: TGTGCCAGCAGATCCAGGGACTATGGCTACACCTTC. Amino acid sequence: CASRSRDYGYTF.

Worth noting for this clone: Additional DNA sequences in this sample encode the identical CDR3. The V gene is TRBV12-3 or TRBV12-4, the J gene TRBJ1-2; D is perhaps TRBD1 (5 bases). V lost 3 bases to trimming and J lost 4 bases, with 9 bases between them. CDR3 size: 13 residues. The CDR3 DNA sequence: TGTGCCAGCAGTTTCGACAGCCTCTATGGCTACACCTTC. Protein sequence: CASSFDSLYGYTF.

The chain combines TRBV7-2 with TRBJ1-4; no reliable D call. The V and J ends lost 2 bases and 7 bases respectively, with 8 bases between them. Germline lookup yields CDR1 SGHTA and CDR2 FQGNSA. This CDR3 has 13 residues. The CDR3 here is CASSLLLGEKLFF. The DNA for the CDR3 is TGTGCCAGCAGCTTACTGCTCGGTGAAAAACTGTTTTTT. Complete variable domain (other parts from reference TRBV7-2 and TRBJ1-4): GAGVSQSPSNKVTEKGKDVELRCDPISGHTALYWYRQSLGQGLEFLIYFQGNSAPDKSGLPSDRFSAERTGGSVSTLTIQRTQQEDSAVYLCASSLLLGEKLFFGSGTQLSVL.

The chain carries TRBV2 and TRBJ1-5, with a weak D call TRBD1 (5 bases). V was pared by 3 bases and J by 1 base, with 10 bases between. Looked up from germline, CDR1 is SNHLY and CDR2 is FYNNEI. This CDR3 comprises 15 residues. CDR3 nucleotides: TGTGCCAGCAGTGACAGGGATCCAAGCAATCAGCCCCAGCATTTT. This gives the protein CASSDRDPSNQPQHF.

The chain uses TRBV28 and TRBJ2-1, with 11 bases lining up with TRBD2. The trim removed 5 bases at V and 5 bases at J, leaving 5 bases unmatched. The germline V gene encodes CDR1 MDHEN and CDR2 SYDVKM. This CDR3 is 15 amino acids long. For the CDR3, the DNA is TGTGCCAGCAGTGATACTAGCGGGAGAAACAATGAGCAGTTCTTC. Encoded protein: CASSDTSGRNNEQFF. The entire variable domain, with the rest obtained from reference TRBV28 and TRBJ2-1, is as follows: DVKVTQSSRYLVKRTGEKVFLECVQDMDHENMFWYRQDPGLGLRLIYFSYDVKMKEKGDIPEGYSVSREKKERFSLILESASTNQTSMYLCASSDTSGRNNEQFFGPGTRLTVL.

The chain carries TRBV2 and TRBJ1-2; possibly TRBD1 for D (5 bases). Trimming took off 4 bases at V and 4 bases at J, with 7 bases between the two ends. Per the germline V gene, CDR1 is SNHLY and CDR2 is FYNNEI. This CDR3 is built from 12 residues. The CDR3 DNA reads TGTGCCAGCAGTGGACAGCCCTATGGCTACACCTTC. The encoded protein is CASSGQPYGYTF.

CDR3 amino acids: CASSIGQGNGNTIYF. The CDR3, as DNA: TGTGCCAGCAGCATCGGACAGGGGAATGGAAACACCATATATTTT. This sequence joins TRBV9 and TRBJ1-3; TRBD1 matches 9 bases. V was pared by 4 bases and J by 3 bases, with 5 bases of the junction left unmatched. Per germline, CDR1 SGDLS and CDR2 YYNGEE. The CDR3 runs to 15 residues.

The rearrangement links TRBV28 to TRBJ1-1, with 8 nucleotides matching TRBD1. The germline V gene has CDR1 MDHEN and CDR2 SYDVKM. This CDR3 comprises 14 residues. V lost 6 bases and J lost 4; bases outside the gene matches: 7. The CDR3 region has the DNA TGTGCCAGCAGCCTGACAGGGGCTGCCACTGAAGCTTTCTTT. Its translation: CASSLTGAATEAFF.

The chain has TRBV28 and TRBJ2-1, with 10 bases lining up with TRBD2. Trimming at V came to 7 bases and at J to 4 bases, leaving 4 bases not matched to a gene. The germline V gene has CDR1 MDHEN and CDR2 SYDVKM. The CDR3 spans 14 residues. CDR3 sequence: CASTTSGFYNEQFF. CDR3 DNA: TGTGCCAGCACGACTAGCGGGTTTTACAATGAGCAGTTCTTC. Full variable domain (missing parts from reference TRBV28 and TRBJ2-1): DVKVTQSSRYLVKRTGEKVFLECVQDMDHENMFWYRQDPGLGLRLIYFSYDVKMKEKGDIPEGYSVSREKKERFSLILESASTNQTSMYLCASTTSGFYNEQFFGPGTRLTVL.

J is TRBJ1-5 and V is TRBV5-5; D is unclear. V was clipped by 0 bases and J by 6 bases, with 7 bases between them. The CDR3 runs 13 residues. Germline values: CDR1 SGHKS, CDR2 YYEKEE (reference sequence). The CDR3 DNA follows: TGTGCCAGCAGCTTGGGAGGGTCTCAGCCCCAGCATTTT. This translates into CASSLGGSQPQHF.

This chain uses TRBV6-6 with TRBJ2-1; 7 nucleotides match TRBD1. Germline V CDR1 and CDR2: MNHNY, SVGAGI (reference sequence). After removal of 0 bases from V and 9 bases from J, the junction contained 8 bases not matched to a gene. This CDR3 is built from 15 residues. In nucleotides, the CDR3 is TGTGCCAGCAGTTACTCGAAAGGGGGCTTCGCTGAGCAGTTCTTC. Translated: CASSYSKGGFAEQFF.

The genes are TRBV25-1 and TRBJ2-5; D remains ambiguous. V lost 2 bases and J lost 0, with 16 bases in between. CDR3 length: 17 amino acids. CDR1 is MGHDK, CDR2 SYGVNS, per germline. The CDR3: CASSEPPFGLYQETQYF. CDR3 sequence (DNA): TGTGCCAGCAGTGAACCCCCTTTCGGGTTGTACCAAGAGACCCAGTACTTC.

Only one count was recorded for this clone. The chain recombines TRBV6-1 with TRBJ1-3; unclear D gene. The germline CDR1 and CDR2 sequences are MNHNS and SASEGT. The germline V and J ends were trimmed by 3 bases and 0 bases, with 3 bases remaining between them. The CDR3 covers 13 residues. For the CDR3, the DNA is TGTGCCAGCAGTGACAACTCTGGAAACACCATATATTTT. Amino acid sequence: CASSDNSGNTIYF.

The chain couples TRBV11-1 to TRBJ2-3, with a possible D match to TRBD1 (5 bases). V was cut by 6 bases and J by 2 bases, with 18 bases left in between. Germline-derived CDR1 and CDR2 are SGHAT and FQDESV (reference sequence). This CDR3 has 16 residues. The CDR3 DNA is TGTGCCAGCAGACGACGGAGACAGTCCTTCACAGATACGCAGTATTTT. It translates to CASRRRRQSFTDTQYF.

This clone turned up a few times. The rearrangement links TRBV19 to TRBJ2-5; tentative D call: TRBD1 (7 bases). The germline CDR1 and CDR2 sequences are LNHDA and SQIVND (reference sequence). V was clipped by 7 bases and J by 7 bases, with 19 bases between them. The CDR3 totals 14 residues. The CDR3 nucleotides are TGTGCCAGTAACTTCGGAAGGCAGGGGGGGACCCAGTACTTC. Its translation is CASNFGRQGGTQYF.

The chain links TRBV7-2 to TRBJ2-7; D uncertain. The germline V gene encodes CDR1 SGHTA and CDR2 FQGNSA. Trimming cost V 3 bases and J 0 bases, with 6 bases left between them. The CDR3 is made up of 13 amino acids. The CDR3 loop is CASSFPSSYEQYF. CDR3 coding DNA: TGTGCCAGCAGCTTTCCCAGCTCCTACGAGCAGTACTTC.

This clone appeared a single time. The chain links TRBV28 to TRBJ1-2; D ambiguous. V was shortened by 5 bases and J by 4 bases, with 14 bases between the two germline ends. The CDR3 length is 14 residues. In germline, CDR1 is MDHEN, CDR2 SYDVKM. CDR3 region: CASSPPTEPYGYTF. CDR3 sequence (DNA): TGTGCCAGCAGTCCGCCGACTGAACCCTATGGCTACACCTTC.

The chain couples TRBV27 to TRBJ1-6; D unclear. The CDR3 runs to 15 residues. Germline assignment: CDR1 MNHEY and CDR2 SMNVEV (reference sequence). V lost 2 bases to trimming and J lost 4 bases, with 9 bases between them. The CDR3 sequence: CASSLVPNYNSPLHF. The CDR3, as DNA: TGTGCCAGCAGTTTAGTCCCAAATTATAATTCACCCCTCCACTTT.

This chain connects TRBV15 to TRBJ1-4; D not certain. CDR3 size: 11 residues. The germline CDR1 and CDR2 sequences are LNHNV and YYDKDF (reference sequence). Trimming took off 6 bases at V and 7 bases at J, with 6 bases between the two ends. In DNA, the CDR3 is TGTGCCACCAGAACAACTGAAAAACTGTTTTTT. It specifies CATRTTEKLFF.

This clone was counted only a few times. V is TRBV29-1 and J is TRBJ2-3; 7 bases align to TRBD1. Trimming cost V 0 bases and J 3 bases; bases outside gene matches: 12. The CDR3 consists of 17 residues. Germline assignment: CDR1 SQVTM and CDR2 ANQGSEA. CDR3 DNA sequence: TGCAGCGTTGAAGATTGGGAAGACAGGGCTCGAACAGATACGCAGTATTTT. Translating it yields CSVEDWEDRARTDTQYF.